This T cell receptor (beta chain) was documented in a study of Graves' ophthalmopathy and Graves' hyperthyroidism. This clonotype has at least ten counts. Its antigen remains unknown. The germline V gene has CDR1 MNHEY and CDR2 SVGAGI. Trimming pared 3 bases from V and 2 bases from J, leaving 8 bases between. This CDR3 is built from 14 residues. RNA transcripts were the source from which TCR beta CDR3 regions were amplified. The library came from an HTBI-primed first-round RT-PCR and a second-round multiplex PCR. TCRdb ran MiXCR on the multiplex PCR reads and lists one entry per CDR3 protein. The sample consists of under 350,000 distinct CDR3 sequences, 15% to 20% of them appearing once. Study findings and constraints: Clonotypes were expanded in thyroid at above 0.001 frequency, and most also appeared in blood.

The chain carries TRBV6-5 and TRBJ1-5; unclear D gene. Sequenced material: peripheral blood. The source of this sequence is an adult man with Graves' ophthalmopathy. The DNA for the CDR3 is TGTGCCAGCAGTTATGTTAGGGGCAATCAGCCCCAGCATTTT. As protein: CASSYVRGNQPQHF.